This T cell receptor (beta chain) was recovered during a study of blood T cells in healthy people across ages. Study overall: Template-switching capture recovered about one barcoded beta molecule per two T cells.

Sample-barcoded 5' priming and a J-beta primer mix drove a second PCR of 7 to 11 cycles. One entry per CDR3 protein results from TCRdb running MiXCR on the 5' RACE reads. The repertoire includes around 320,000 distinct CDR3 sequences, 27% of them detected once, and 25% to 30% sits in the top ten. The V and J ends lost 4 bases and 2 bases respectively, with 15 bases between them. The germline gives CDR1 SGHVS, CDR2 FNYEAQ. The CDR3 covers 15 residues. The TCR sequence derives from a woman aged 70-85 years in good health. V and J are TRBV7-6 and TRBJ2-7, with D possibly TRBD1 on 5 matching bases. The sequenced sample consisted of blood. CDR3 nucleotides: TGTGCCAGCAGCTCCGACAGTTTTAAGACCTACGAGCAGTACTTC. Translating it yields CASSSDSFKTYEQYF. The full variable domain, with the rest looked up from reference TRBV7-6 and TRBJ2-7, is GAGVSQSPRYKVTKRGQDVALRCDPISGHVSLYWYRQALGQGPEFLTYFNYEAQQDKSGLPNDRFSAERPEGSISTLTIQRTEQRDSAMYRCASSSDSFKTYEQYFGPGTRLTVT.